This entry lists 29 T cell receptor beta chains sequenced from one sample in a study of control samples from healthy donors and cancer patients (dated by TCRdb to 2019 to 2021). The library was obtained by the immunoSEQ multiplex PCR assay. TCRdb took this table from immuneACCESS and kept in-frame rearrangements with V and J called. Such tables lack part of the clones; where checked against another copy, unresolved V genes explain under half of the gap, and the rest is unexplained. This sample gives some 57,000 clones in total; around 97% of them show up just once. The ten most abundant clones make up around 2% of the sample. The specimen sequenced was blood. The origin of the receptors is a woman between 25 and 40 years old in good health.

The table lists this clone with a few counts. The chain couples TRBV19 to TRBJ2-7; 7 bases align to TRBD1. V lost 4 bases, J lost 3 bases, and 6 bases stayed unmatched. CDR3 length: 14 amino acids. CDR1 LNHDA and CDR2 SQIVND come from the germline V gene (reference sequence). CDR3 protein: CASSSTGQFYEQYF. CDR3 nucleotide sequence: TGTGCCAGTAGTAGCACGGGACAGTTCTACGAGCAGTACTTC.

Here the CDR3 reads CASSLELAGRGGYTF. In DNA form, the CDR3 reads TGTGCCAGCAGCTTGGAGCTTGCAGGACGGGGTGGCTACACCTTC. This chain links TRBV5-6 with TRBJ1-2; D not resolved. This CDR3 comprises 15 residues. From germline, CDR1 is SGHDT and CDR2 YYEEEE. The V end lost 0 bases, the J end lost 7 bases, and 16 bases lay between the germline ends. The whole variable domain, remainder taken from reference TRBV5-6 and TRBJ1-2, is DAGVTQSPTHLIKTRGQQVTLRCSPKSGHDTVSWYQQALGQGPQFIFQYYEEEERQRGNFPDRFSGHQFPNYSSELNVNALLLGDSALYLCASSLELAGRGGYTFGSGTRLTVV.

The chain employs TRBV29-1 and TRBJ2-6; D gene ambiguous. This CDR3 is built from 14 residues. Germline CDR1 SQVTM, CDR2 ANQGSEA. V lost 6 bases, J lost 2 bases, and 11 bases lay in between. Written as DNA, the CDR3 is TGCAGCGTCTCGGAAGGGACTGGGGCCAACGTCCTGACTTTC. Its protein is CSVSEGTGANVLTF.

This sequence joins TRBV28 and TRBJ1-5; D is ambiguous. Trimming stripped 1 base from V and 3 bases from J, with 10 bases between. Germline loops: CDR1 MDHEN, CDR2 SYDVKM. The CDR3 length is 15 residues. This CDR3 reads CASSLSGRANQPQHF. CDR3 coding DNA: TGTGCCAGCAGTTTATCTGGCCGCGCCAATCAGCCCCAGCATTTT.

The gene calls are TRBV2 and TRBJ1-5; D gene unclear. The germline V gene encodes CDR1 SNHLY and CDR2 FYNNEI. CDR3 length: 12 residues. Trimming cost V 5 bases and J 9 bases, with 11 bases left between them. The chain's CDR3 is CASSLTSAPQHF. In nucleotides, the CDR3 is TGTGCCAGCAGTCTAACCTCGGCGCCCCAGCATTTT.

V usage is TRBV3-1 (or the pseudogene TRBV3-2) and J usage is TRBJ1-2; possible D gene TRBD1, 6 bases. This CDR3 comprises 15 residues. The germline V gene has CDR1 LGHDT and CDR2 YNNKEL (reference sequence). Trimming stripped 0 bases from V and 2 bases from J, with 10 bases between. In DNA form, the CDR3 reads TGTGCCAGCAGCCAAGATCCGGACAGAAACTATGGCTACACCTTC. This codes for CASSQDPDRNYGYTF.

The V gene is TRBV7-9, the J gene TRBJ1-2; TRBD1 might be the D (6 bases). The germline gives CDR1 SEHNR, CDR2 FQNEAQ (reference sequence). This CDR3 region has 14 residues. V lost 5 bases and J lost 8, with 18 bases in between. The chain's CDR3 is CASSAAPGVGGYTF. The CDR3, as DNA: TGTGCCAGCAGCGCAGCCCCAGGGGTTGGAGGCTACACCTTC.

The CDR3 nucleotides read TGTGCCAGCAGCTCACAAACGTGGGGGACTACTGGAAACACCATATATTTT. Amino acid sequence: CASSSQTWGTTGNTIYF. The rearrangement joins TRBV7-6 to TRBJ1-3, with D perhaps TRBD1 (5 bases). Looked up from germline, CDR1 is SGHVS and CDR2 is FNYEAQ. CDR3 length: 17 residues. Deletions cut 4 bases from V and 2 bases from J, with 18 bases between.

This rearrangement joins TRBV7-3 to TRBJ2-1; the match to TRBD2 covers 10 bases. The germline gives CDR1 SGHTA, CDR2 FQGTGA. Trimming took 4 bases from V and 6 from J; bases not matched to a gene: 3. This CDR3 comprises 14 residues. The CDR3 DNA sequence: TGTGCCAGCAGCTCTAGCGGGAGAGTCAATGAGCAGTTCTTC. Encoded protein: CASSSSGRVNEQFF.

This sequence joins TRBV27 and TRBJ2-6, with D perhaps matching TRBD2 (5 bases). This CDR3 is built from 15 residues. V lost 6 bases and J lost 2, with 11 bases in between. CDR1 is MNHEY, CDR2 SMNVEV, per germline (reference sequence). CDR3 nucleotide sequence: TGTGCCAGCAGCCACGTGGGAGCTGGGGCCAACGTCCTGACTTTC. Residues: CASSHVGAGANVLTF.

V gene TRBV3-1 (or the pseudogene TRBV3-2) combines with J gene TRBJ2-5; 11 bases agree with TRBD2. The CDR3 is 17 residues long. CDR1 and CDR2 (germline): LGHDT, YNNKEL (reference sequence). V dropped 0 bases and J dropped 3; count of bases not matched to a gene: 6. For the CDR3, the DNA is TGTGCCAGCAGCCAAGATTGGGGACTAGCGGCGGAAGAGACCCAGTACTTC. Its protein is CASSQDWGLAAEETQYF.

J is TRBJ1-3 and V is TRBV30; D perhaps matches TRBD1 (5 bases). This CDR3 contains 15 residues. The germline gives CDR1 GTSNPN, CDR2 SVGIG (reference sequence). V gave up 0 bases and J gave up 4 bases, with 13 bases separating them. The CDR3 sequence: CAWSVLGASGNTIYF. Written as DNA, the CDR3 is TGTGCCTGGAGTGTTTTAGGGGCCAGCGGAAACACCATATATTTT.

This clone was picked up one time. The rearrangement uses TRBV12-3 or TRBV12-4 and TRBJ1-1, with a tentative D call TRBD1 (6 bases). V lost 2 bases and J lost 4, with 8 bases in between. CDR3 length equals 13 residues. The CDR3 here is CASSLQGGTEAFF. CDR3 DNA: TGTGCCAGCAGTTTACAAGGGGGCACTGAAGCTTTCTTT.

The V call is TRBV3-1 (or the pseudogene TRBV3-2), the J call TRBJ2-3; the D gene is possibly TRBD2 (6 bases). This CDR3 is 15 amino acids long. The ends were cut back, 4 bases at V and 1 base at J, with 12 bases in the middle. Germline-derived CDR1 and CDR2 are LGHDT and YNNKEL (reference sequence). The CDR3 protein is CASSPRELRTDTQYF. The DNA of the CDR3 is TGTGCCAGCAGCCCCCGGGAGCTCCGCACAGATACGCAGTATTTT.

The chain links TRBV27 to TRBJ1-1; D ambiguous. CDR1 is MNHEY and CDR2 is SMNVEV in the germline V gene (reference sequence). V lost 5 bases and J 4 bases, leaving 17 bases between the germline ends. The CDR3 contains 15 residues. This CDR3 is CASSRTPSSSTEAFF. DNA of the CDR3: TGTGCCAGCAGTCGAACTCCCTCATCATCCACTGAAGCTTTCTTT.

V gene TRBV2 combines with J gene TRBJ2-1; 11 bases agree with TRBD2. With 7 bases clipped from V and 5 bases from J, the junction kept 7 bases outside the gene matches. Germline V gene lookup returns CDR1 SNHLY and CDR2 FYNNEI. The CDR3 spans 15 residues. In DNA form, the CDR3 reads TGTGCCAGCATGGAGGTAGCGGGAGGGGACAATGAGCAGTTCTTC. The encoded protein is CASMEVAGGDNEQFF.

The chain is built from TRBV5-1 and TRBJ2-7; D is unclear. Per the germline V gene, CDR1 is SGHRS and CDR2 is YFSETQ. The V end lost 0 bases, the J end lost 7 bases, and 8 bases lay between the germline ends. CDR3 size: 12 residues. CDR3 loop: CASSLGQEEQYF. CDR3 bases: TGCGCCAGCAGCTTGGGCCAGGAGGAGCAGTACTTC.

The chain recombines TRBV24-1 with TRBJ1-5; D might be TRBD1 (5 bases). CDR3 length: 14 residues. Trimming took off 5 bases at V and 3 bases at J, with 10 bases between the two ends. The germline CDR1 and CDR2 sequences are KGHDR and SFDVKD. CDR3: CATSVGLNNQPQHF. The CDR3 bases are TGTGCCACCAGTGTGGGGCTTAACAATCAGCCCCAGCATTTT.

V and J are TRBV5-1 and TRBJ1-2; possibly TRBD1 for D (6 bases). CDR3 length: 13 residues. V shed 2 bases and J shed 4 bases, with 9 bases lying between them. The germline CDR1 and CDR2 sequences are SGHRS and YFSETQ. This CDR3 is CASSFPDSYGYTF. DNA of the CDR3: TGCGCCAGCAGCTTTCCGGACAGCTATGGCTACACCTTC.

The chain combines TRBV28 with TRBJ1-5, with TRBD1 as a possible D gene (5 bases). Looked up from germline, CDR1 is MDHEN and CDR2 is SYDVKM. This CDR3 is 15 amino acids long. Trimming removed 3 bases from V and 7 bases from J, with 16 bases in between. The CDR3 nucleotides read TGTGCCAGCAGTTTGTCTGGGGGAATCGCACAGCCCCAGCATTTT. Its translation is CASSLSGGIAQPQHF. Supplemented by reference TRBV28 and TRBJ1-5, the full variable domain reads DVKVTQSSRYLVKRTGEKVFLECVQDMDHENMFWYRQDPGLGLRLIYFSYDVKMKEKGDIPEGYSVSREKKERFSLILESASTNQTSMYLCASSLSGGIAQPQHFGDGTRLSIL.

This chain connects TRBV7-9 to TRBJ2-6, with D possibly being TRBD1 (5 bases). The CDR3 consists of 16 residues. The germline CDR1 and CDR2 sequences are SEHNR and FQNEAQ (reference sequence). V was trimmed by 2 bases and J by 4 bases, leaving 12 bases between them. The DNA for the CDR3 is TGTGCCAGCAGCTTAACCAGGGCGATCGGGGCCAACGTCCTGACTTTC. Its translation: CASSLTRAIGANVLTF.

The CDR3 region is CASKPGQSTYEQYF. CDR3 coding DNA: TGTGCCAGCAAACCGGGACAGTCCACCTACGAGCAGTACTTC. V usage is TRBV6-5 and J usage is TRBJ2-7; TRBD1 aligns across 7 bases. J was trimmed by 2 bases and V by 7 bases; bases with no gene match: 8. The germline V gene encodes CDR1 MNHEY and CDR2 SVGAGI. The CDR3 length is 14 residues.

In nucleotides, the CDR3 is TGTGCCAGCAGTGGGGGGGGGTCCAATCAGCCCCAGCATTTT. As protein: CASSGGGSNQPQHF. V usage is TRBV27 and J usage is TRBJ1-5; D possibly corresponds to TRBD1 (5 bases). The V and J ends lost 5 bases and 3 bases respectively, with 11 bases between them. This CDR3 comprises 14 residues. Per the germline V gene, CDR1 is MNHEY and CDR2 is SMNVEV (reference sequence).

The rearrangement uses TRBV3-1 (or the pseudogene TRBV3-2) and TRBJ1-6; 8 bases agree with TRBD1. This CDR3 comprises 13 residues. J lost 10 bases, V lost 5 bases, and 4 bases had no gene match. Per the germline V gene, CDR1 is LGHDT and CDR2 is YNNKEL (reference sequence). In DNA, the CDR3 is TGTGCCAGCAGCGGACAGGGCAACTCACCCCTCCACTTT. The encoded protein is CASSGQGNSPLHF.

The J gene is TRBJ2-2, the V gene TRBV3-1 (or the pseudogene TRBV3-2), with 13 bases aligning to TRBD2. The CDR3 consists of 16 residues. Germline trimming cut 6 bases from V and 7 bases from J; bases unmatched to any gene: 8. Germline V gene lookup returns CDR1 LGHDT and CDR2 YNNKEL (reference sequence). CDR3 sequence reads: CASRQGLAGRNGELFF. CDR3 DNA sequence: TGTGCCAGCAGACAGGGACTAGCGGGGCGTAACGGGGAGCTGTTTTTT.

The chain joins TRBV12-3 or TRBV12-4 to TRBJ2-7; D assignment may be TRBD1 or TRBD2 (5 bases each). This CDR3 is built from 12 residues. Trimming removed 5 bases at V and 2 bases at J, with 7 bases between. The CDR3 here is CASSGDPYEQYF. CDR3 nucleotides: TGTGCCAGCAGTGGGGACCCCTACGAGCAGTACTTC.

This sequence joins TRBV4-2 and TRBJ2-1, with 11 nucleotides matching TRBD1. In germline, CDR1 is LGHNA, CDR2 YNFKEQ. J lost 6 bases, V lost 4 bases, and 5 bases had no gene match. This CDR3 is 15 amino acids long. This chain's CDR3 is CASSRKGTGGNEQFF. The CDR3 DNA sequence: TGTGCCAGCAGCCGTAAAGGGACAGGGGGCAATGAGCAGTTCTTC.

The chain couples TRBV6-4 to TRBJ2-1, with 7 positions matching TRBD2. J was trimmed by 7 bases and V by 2 bases; bases with no gene match: 11. The CDR3 is 16 residues long. Germline CDR1 is MRHNA and CDR2 is SNTAGT. CDR3 protein: CASSDRAGDGANEQFF. For the CDR3, the DNA is TGTGCCAGCAGTGACAGGGCGGGAGATGGGGCTAATGAGCAGTTCTTC.

This chain links TRBV11-1 with TRBJ2-1; D is unclear. The CDR3 spans 13 residues. CDR1 is SGHAT, CDR2 FQDESV, per germline (reference sequence). V was cut by 4 bases and J by 7 bases, with 11 bases left in between. CDR3 DNA: TGTGCCAGCAGCTCCCAGAGGCGGAATGAGCAGTTCTTC. Residues: CASSSQRRNEQFF. Full variable domain (rest looked up from reference TRBV11-1 and TRBJ2-1): EAEVAQSPRYKITEKSQAVAFWCDPISGHATLYWYRQILGQGPELLVQFQDESVVDDSQLPKDRFSAERLKGVDSTLKIQPAELGDSAMYLCASSSQRRNEQFFGPGTRLTVL.